These T cell receptor beta chains were read from a single sample in a study of blood T cell repertoires in COVID-19. Sequenced by immunoSEQ multiplex PCR; TCRdb stores in-frame clones only, minus some. This table has roughly 110,000 clones, roughly 81% appearing once. Input material: peripheral blood. These receptors originate from a man in his forties with acute or convalescent COVID-19. Each CDR3 is given with its conserved first and last residue. The D gene is left open where the match is weak. Where a row states a size, it is once, few, many or the class of an expanded clone; other rows omit it.

>TRBJ1-4|TRBV5-6|NA|NA
TGTGCCAGCAGCCCCGGGTGGGGGGCTAATGAAAAACTGTTTTTT
CASSPGWGANEKLFF
>TRBJ2-1|TRBV7-7|TRBD1|NA
TGTGCTAGCAGCCTCAGGTGGACAGGGAACAATGAGCAGTTCTTC
CASSLRWTGNNEQFF
>TRBJ2-7|TRBV10-3|TRBD1|NA
TGTGCCATCAGTGAGTCCCTCGGGACAGGGAGGTACGAGCAGTACTTC
CAISESLGTGRYEQYF
>TRBJ2-7|TRBV12-3/TRBV12-4|TRBD1|NA
TGTGCCAGCAGCCCCGGACAGGCCTACGAGCAGTACTTC
CASSPGQAYEQYF
>TRBJ1-1|TRBV28|NA|NA
TGTGCCAGCACCCTAACCGGGACAACGAACACTGAAGCTTTCTTT
CASTLTGTTNTEAFF
>TRBJ1-5|TRBV28|TRBD1|NA
TGTGCCAGCAGTTTTGGGGACAGGAGGAATCAGCCCCAGCATTTT
CASSFGDRRNQPQHF
>TRBJ2-2|TRBV7-2|TRBD2|NA
TGTGCCAGCAGCAAAGCGGGGGGACGCACCGGGGAGCTGTTTTTT
CASSKAGGRTGELFF
>TRBJ2-7|TRBV3-1/TRBV3-2|NA|few
TGTGCCAGCAGCCAAGGGGTGGCTAGCGTGGGACAGTACTTC
CASSQGVASVGQYF
>TRBJ2-1|TRBV19|TRBD2|NA
TGTGCCAGTAAAGAGAGACTAGCAGTTAATGAGCAGTTCTTC
CASKERLAVNEQFF
>TRBJ2-7|TRBV3-1/TRBV3-2|NA|once
TGTGCCAGCAGCCAAGATCGAGGGAGCTACGAGCAGTACTTC
CASSQDRGSYEQYF
>TRBJ2-3|TRBV7-2|TRBD1|NA
TGTGCCAGCAGCCTCACAGGGGGCCTCACAGATACGCAGTATTTT
CASSLTGGLTDTQYF
>TRBJ2-7|TRBV6-4|NA|NA
TGTGCCAGCAGGGGCCCCTACGCGGGGGCCGCCTACGAGCAGTACTTC
CASRGPYAGAAYEQYF
>TRBJ2-3|TRBV18|NA|NA
TGTGCCAGCTCGACTAGCACAGATACGCAGTATTTT
CASSTSTDTQYF
>TRBJ1-4|TRBV30|NA|few
TGTGCCTGGAGTCCCGACTATACGGGAGAAAAACTGTTTTTT
CAWSPDYTGEKLFF
>TRBJ1-2|TRBV6-6|TRBD1|NA
TGTGCCAGCAGTTACGGGGGACAGGGGGCGAGTGGCTACACCTTC
CASSYGGQGASGYTF
>TRBJ1-4|TRBV6-1|NA|few
TGTGCCAGCAGTGAAGGGGGCAGGGGTTTAGAAAAACTGTTTTTT
CASSEGGRGLEKLFF
>TRBJ2-5|TRBV5-6|NA|NA
TGTGCCAGCAGCCCCTCAGTTGTTCAAGAGACCCAGTACTTC
CASSPSVVQETQYF
>TRBJ2-3|TRBV7-8|TRBD2|NA
TGTGCCAGCAGCTCAAGCGGGACTAGCACAGATACGCAGTATTTT
CASSSSGTSTDTQYF
>TRBJ1-2|TRBV5-6|TRBD1|many
TGTGCCAGCAGCTTTTGGGACAGGGTAAACTATGGCTACACCTTC
CASSFWDRVNYGYTF
>TRBJ2-7|TRBV4-3|TRBD1|NA
TGCGCCAGCAGCCAAGCACAGGGGTCCGGGACCTACGAGCAGTACTTC
CASSQAQGSGTYEQYF
>TRBJ2-3|TRBV29-1|TRBD2|NA
TGCAGCGTTCGGGGGGGAAGCCCAGATACGCAGTATTTT
CSVRGGSPDTQYF
>TRBJ2-7|TRBV6-1|NA|NA
TGTGCCAGCAGTGAAGTCAGACTCCCAGGGCGCCACGAGCAGTACTTC
CASSEVRLPGRHEQYF
>TRBJ1-1|TRBV5-1|NA|NA
TGCGCCAGCAGCTTGGCCCCGACAGCAAACACTGAAGCTTTCTTT
CASSLAPTANTEAFF
>TRBJ1-5|TRBV18|NA|NA
TGTGCCAGCTCACCACAGGGGAGCAATCAGCCCCAGCATTTT
CASSPQGSNQPQHF
>TRBJ2-6|TRBV27|TRBD2|once
TGTGCCAGCAGTCCGTGGACTAGCGGGGTTAGGGGGGCCAACGTCCTGACTTTC
CASSPWTSGVRGANVLTF
>TRBJ2-7|TRBV12-3/TRBV12-4|NA|NA
TGTGCCAGCAGCGGACAGCACTCCTACGAGCAGTACTTC
CASSGQHSYEQYF
>TRBJ1-1|TRBV29-1|NA|NA
TGCAGCCATAAGAGGGGAGGGAACACTGAAGCTTTCTTT
CSHKRGGNTEAFF
>TRBJ1-4|TRBV5-1|TRBD1|NA
TGCGCCAGCAGCTTAACACAGGGGGCAATTCCGGGCAGTGAAAAACTGTTTTTT
CASSLTQGAIPGSEKLFF
>TRBJ2-1|TRBV5-1|NA|NA
TGCGCCAGCAGCTGGGGAGAGAGGGCCTCCTACAATGAGCAGTTCTTC
CASSWGERASYNEQFF
>TRBJ2-1|TRBV18|TRBD2|few
TGTGCCAGCTCGGAGCGGGGTACCTACAATGAGCAGTTCTTC
CASSERGTYNEQFF
>TRBJ2-5|TRBV5-1|TRBD2|NA
TGCGCCAGCAGCCGCGGGAGGGCACAAGAGACCCAGTACTTC
CASSRGRAQETQYF
>TRBJ1-4|TRBV18|TRBD1|NA
TGTGCCAGCTCACCCGACAGGGGCAGGAATGAAAAACTGTTTTTT
CASSPDRGRNEKLFF
>TRBJ2-3|TRBV6-6|TRBD1|few
TGTGCCAGCCTTCCGGGACAGGGGGCAAATACGCAGTATTTT
CASLPGQGANTQYF
>TRBJ1-6|TRBV5-1|NA|NA
TGCGCCAGTAGGGAGGCGGCCTCGGTCTCCTATAATTCACCCCTCCACTTT
CASREAASVSYNSPLHF
>TRBJ2-5|TRBV30|TRBD2|NA
TGTGCCTGGAGCCCGGGACTAGCGGTCCAAGAGACCCAGTACTTC
CAWSPGLAVQETQYF
>TRBJ2-5|TRBV5-1|NA|NA
TGCGCCAGCAGATACGGGGTCCAAGAGACCCAGTACTTC
CASRYGVQETQYF
>TRBJ1-1|TRBV7-6|NA|NA
TGTGCCAGCAGTCTTGGCGGGGGGGAAGCTTTCTTT
CASSLGGGEAFF
>TRBJ1-2|TRBV15|NA|NA
TGTGCCACCAGCAGAGATGCGGTCACTGGGGGCTACACCTTC
CATSRDAVTGGYTF
>TRBJ2-2|TRBV3-1/TRBV3-2|TRBD1|NA
TGTGCCAGCAGCAACAGGGGGCTGGCCGGGGAGCTGTTTTTT
CASSNRGLAGELFF
>TRBJ1-4|TRBV28|NA|NA
TGTGCCAGCAGGATACAGGGAGTTAGTGAAAAACTGTTTTTT
CASRIQGVSEKLFF
>TRBJ1-5|TRBV18|NA|NA
TGTGCCAGCTCACCACGGACAGCTTATAGCAATCAGCCCCAGCATTTT
CASSPRTAYSNQPQHF
>TRBJ1-4|TRBV7-9|TRBD1|NA
TGTGCCAGCAGCCAAGGGACAGGTTGGGAAAAACTGTTTTTT
CASSQGTGWEKLFF
>TRBJ2-1|TRBV7-3|TRBD1|NA
TGTGCCAGCAGCTTAAGAGGGGGCGCAGACTACAATGAGCAGTTCTTC
CASSLRGGADYNEQFF
>TRBJ2-1|TRBV5-1|TRBD1|few
TGCGCCAGCAGCTTGACAGGGGACCCAAACAATGAGCAGTTCTTC
CASSLTGDPNNEQFF
>TRBJ2-5|TRBV10-3|NA|few
TGTGCCATCAGTGAGCCCAGGGCCAGGGACCAAGAGACCCAGTACTTC
CAISEPRARDQETQYF
>TRBJ2-2|TRBV4-2|NA|NA
TGTGCCAGCAGCCGCGGCCGGGGCACCGGGGAGCTGTTTTTT
CASSRGRGTGELFF
>TRBJ2-1|TRBV6-5|TRBD2|NA
TGTGCCAGCAGTTTAGCGGGGGAAAGGAATGAGCAGTTCTTC
CASSLAGERNEQFF
>TRBJ2-6|TRBV10-2|TRBD2|NA
TGCGCCAGCAGCAGCTGGACTAGCGGGGTTGCTGGGGCCAACGTCCTGACTTTC
CASSSWTSGVAGANVLTF
>TRBJ2-1|TRBV13|NA|NA
TGTGCCAGCAGCCCCGACATCCCCTTAAATGAGCAGTTCTTC
CASSPDIPLNEQFF
>TRBJ1-5|TRBV6-2/TRBV6-3|NA|once
TGTGCCAGCAGTCCCGCAGGGCATTCTAGCAATCAGCCCCAGCATTTT
CASSPAGHSSNQPQHF
>TRBJ2-3|TRBV7-2|NA|NA
TGTGCCAGCAGCTTAGGGGGGCCCACCTACTCAGATACGCAGTATTTT
CASSLGGPTYSDTQYF
>TRBJ1-2|TRBV6-5|NA|few
TGTGCCAGCAGTTACGACCGGGTGGCTGGCTATGGCTACACCTTC
CASSYDRVAGYGYTF
>TRBJ1-2|TRBV6-6|NA|NA
TGTGCCAGCAGTGCCCCCCCCATCGGGGAGGGTGGCTACACCTTC
CASSAPPIGEGGYTF
>TRBJ2-3|TRBV10-3|TRBD1|NA
TGTGCCATCAGGGGTCCACAGGGGGACCCGTTAGATACGCAGTATTTT
CAIRGPQGDPLDTQYF
>TRBJ2-1|TRBV14|TRBD2|NA
TGTGCCAGCAGCCAGGCCGGGACTAGACGGTTCTTTAGCTCCTACAATGAGCAGTTCTTC
CASSQAGTRRFFSSYNEQFF
>TRBJ2-7|TRBV29-1|TRBD1|NA
TGCAGCGTTTACTGGGACAGGGGGCTTGGCTACGAGCAGTACTTC
CSVYWDRGLGYEQYF
>TRBJ1-5|TRBV4-3|TRBD1|NA
TGCGCCAGCAGCCAAGGGAGGGGACTGACAGGGGTCAATCAGCCCCAGCATTTT
CASSQGRGLTGVNQPQHF
>TRBJ2-3|TRBV7-2|NA|NA
TGTGCCAGCAGCTTAATGCCCATGCGGGATACGCAGTATTTT
CASSLMPMRDTQYF